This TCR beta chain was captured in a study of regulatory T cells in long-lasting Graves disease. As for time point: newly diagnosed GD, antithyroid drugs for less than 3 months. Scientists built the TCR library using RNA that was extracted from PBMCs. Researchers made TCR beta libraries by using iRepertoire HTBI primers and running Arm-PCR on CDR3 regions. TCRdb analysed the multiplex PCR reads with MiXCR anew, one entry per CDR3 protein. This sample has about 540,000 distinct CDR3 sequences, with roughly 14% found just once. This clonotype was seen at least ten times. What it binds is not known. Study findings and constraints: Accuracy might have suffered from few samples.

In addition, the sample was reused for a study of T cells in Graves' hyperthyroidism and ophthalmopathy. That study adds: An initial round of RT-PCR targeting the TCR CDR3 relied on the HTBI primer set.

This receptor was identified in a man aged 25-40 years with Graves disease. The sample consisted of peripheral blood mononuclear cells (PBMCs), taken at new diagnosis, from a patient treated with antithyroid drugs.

CDR3 sequence reads: CASSPRTSGSDEQFF. Written as DNA, the CDR3 is TGTGCCAGCAGCCCCCGGACTAGCGGGAGCGATGAGCAGTTCTTC. The chain is built from TRBV9 and TRBJ2-1; 13 nucleotides match TRBD2. Germline-derived CDR1 and CDR2 are SGDLS and YYNGEE. The length of the CDR3 is 15 residues. Unmatched junction bases numbered 6, after V lost 4 bases and J lost 8 bases.